One sample yielded the 25 T cell receptor beta chains listed below, sequenced in a study of persistence of HIV-infected CD4 T cells. Antigens of these TCRs are unknown. The immunoSEQ assay was version 4, run in survey mode. Some clones are missing from TCRdb's copy, which holds only in-frame ones; the method was immunoSEQ multiplex PCR. This table has 45,000 or so clones, 88% appearing once. Anti-CD3/anti-CD28 beads served as a nonspecific positive control stimulus. CD4+ T cells upregulating both CD40 ligand and CD69 were sorted as responding cells. Source: CD4+ T cells sorted from PBMCs after roughly 20-hour stimulation, taken from a patient who received antiretroviral therapy. The receptors stem from an adult woman with HIV who was CMV-seropositive.

V usage is TRBV5-1 and J usage is TRBJ2-1; D is perhaps TRBD1 (7 bases). Trimming stripped 0 bases from V and 0 bases from J, with 10 bases between. CDR1 and CDR2 (germline): SGHRS, YFSETQ. This CDR3 has 16 amino acids. The CDR3 DNA reads as TGCGCCAGCAGCTTGGGGCGGGACAGCTCCTACAATGAGCAGTTCTTC. Protein: CASSLGRDSSYNEQFF.

The chain links TRBV20-1 to TRBJ2-5; 9 bases agree with TRBD2. This CDR3 contains 17 residues. J gave up 3 bases and V 3 bases, and 14 bases lay outside the gene matches. Germline V gene lookup returns CDR1 DFQATT and CDR2 SNEGSKA (reference sequence). The CDR3 sequence: CSASRGASGDTEETQYF. Here the CDR3 DNA reads TGCAGTGCTAGTCGAGGGGCTAGCGGGGATACAGAAGAGACCCAGTACTTC.

This chain connects TRBV7-8 to TRBJ2-7; TRBD2 is a possible D gene (6 bases). The CDR3 is made up of 15 amino acids. Germline V lookup: CDR1 SGHVS, CDR2 FQNEAQ. The ends were cut back, 1 base at V and 6 bases at J, with 16 bases in the middle. CDR3 sequence reads: CASSLGGTGNGEQYV. For the CDR3, the DNA is TGTGCCAGCAGCTTAGGCGGGACGGGCAATGGCGAGCAGTACGTC.

The genes are TRBV15 and TRBJ2-1; D not certain. V shed 0 bases and J shed 0 bases, with 9 bases lying between them. The CDR3 contains 16 residues. Germline V gene data show CDR1 as LNHNV and CDR2 as YYDKDF (reference sequence). CDR3 protein: CATSRDGGFSYNEQFF. DNA of the CDR3: TGTGCCACCAGCAGAGACGGTGGCTTCTCCTACAATGAGCAGTTCTTC.

In its sample, this clone was seen once. This chain joins TRBV9 and TRBJ2-7; a weak D match, TRBD1 (6 bases). Deletions cut 0 bases from V and 12 bases from J, with 16 bases between. The CDR3 runs to 13 residues. Germline CDR1 and CDR2: SGDLS and YYNGEE. The CDR3 region is CASSVGGGQGLYF. DNA for the CDR3: TGTGCCAGCAGCGTAGGTGGCGGGCAGGGGTTGTACTTC.

The rearrangement joins TRBV6-6 to TRBJ2-2; 7 positions agree with TRBD2. Trimming at V came to 11 bases and at J to 5 bases, leaving 5 bases not matched to a gene. The CDR3 spans 12 residues. The germline gives CDR1 MNHNY, CDR2 SVGAGI (reference sequence). CDR3 nucleotide sequence: TGTGCCGTTAAGCGGGGAACCGGGGAGCTGTTTTTT. Its translation is CAVKRGTGELFF.

The CDR3 loop reads CASSLTRDGGYTF. The CDR3 nucleotides are TGTGCCAGCAGCTTGACTAGGGACGGTGGCTACACCTTC. J is TRBJ1-2 and V is TRBV5-4; TRBD1 might be the D (5 bases). Germline V lookup: CDR1 SGHNT, CDR2 YYREEE (reference sequence). The CDR3 totals 13 residues. V lost 1 base to trimming and J lost 7 bases, with 11 bases between them.

In regard to this clone: An end of the junction does not agree with germline; a read error may underlie this. This sequence joins TRBV30 and TRBJ2-1; perhaps TRBD2 as D (6 bases). This CDR3 region has 11 residues. Per the germline V gene, CDR1 is GTSNPN and CDR2 is SVGIG (reference sequence). CDR3 sequence (DNA): TGTGCCTGGAGCGGGGGAGCCCTGATGATCTTC. Its translation is CAWSGGALMIF.

The gene calls are TRBV4-2 and TRBJ1-3, with 7 bases identical to TRBD1. Germline-derived CDR1 and CDR2 are LGHNA and YNFKEQ. Germline trimming cut 5 bases from V and 0 bases from J; bases unmatched to any gene: 7. The CDR3 runs to 16 residues. Here the CDR3 DNA reads TGTGCCAGCAGCACAAGGACAGGCGACTCTGGAAACACCATATATTTT. Translating gives CASSTRTGDSGNTIYF.

The gene calls are TRBV6-5 and TRBJ1-5, with TRBD1 as a possible D gene (5 bases). CDR1 MNHEY and CDR2 SVGAGI come from the germline V gene. V lost 11 bases, J lost 5 bases, and 16 bases lay in between. The CDR3 runs to 13 residues. CDR3 loop: CAGGLGRDQPQHF. CDR3 nucleotides: TGTGCCGGGGGTTTGGGTAGGGATCAGCCCCAGCATTTT.

The chain combines TRBV21-1 with TRBJ2-7. TRBV21-1 counts as a pseudogene. The CDR3 contains 15 residues. The CDR3: CASSTFTWVLYEQYV. CDR3 in DNA: TGTGCCAGCAGCACATTCACCTGGGTCCTCTACGAGCAGTACGTC.

As to this clone: Other DNA sequences of this sample code for an identical CDR3. V is TRBV7-2 and J is TRBJ1-1; D remains ambiguous. Germline assignment: CDR1 SGHTA and CDR2 FQGNSA. The CDR3 is 15 amino acids. Trimming stripped 5 bases from V and 2 bases from J, with 15 bases between. CDR3 in amino acids: CASSIQPAGNTEAFF. The CDR3 DNA is TGTGCCAGCAGCATCCAACCGGCCGGAAACACTGAAGCTTTCTTT.

This CDR3 is CASSLAGQNNSPLHF. Here the CDR3 DNA reads TGTGCCAGCAGCTTGGCCGGGCAGAATAATTCACCCCTCCACTTT. The gene calls are TRBV5-4 and TRBJ1-6; D remains unclear. The CDR3 loop spans 15 amino acids. Germline loops: CDR1 SGHNT, CDR2 YYREEE (reference sequence). With 0 bases removed from V and 5 bases from J, the gap between germline ends came to 9 bases.

This chain connects TRBV2 to TRBJ2-1; tentatively, D is TRBD2 (7 bases). Germline V CDR1 and CDR2: SNHLY, FYNNEI. Trimming took 3 bases from V and 2 from J, leaving 11 bases between them. CDR3 length: 15 residues. CDR3 in DNA: TGTGCCAGCAGTGAGGGCGGGGGCACCTACAATGAGCAGTTCTTC. It is translated as CASSEGGGTYNEQFF.

This rearrangement joins TRBV9 to TRBJ1-2; D gene uncertain. This CDR3 has 12 residues. Germline assignment: CDR1 SGDLS and CDR2 YYNGEE. Trimming stripped 0 bases from V and 5 bases from J, with 5 bases between. Here the CDR3 reads CASSVGGYGYTF. CDR3 nucleotide sequence: TGTGCCAGCAGCGTAGGAGGGTATGGCTACACCTTC.

The chain joins TRBV5-4 to TRBJ2-6, with D perhaps TRBD1 or TRBD2 (5 bases each). V lost 2 bases, J lost 0 bases, and 9 bases lay in between. The CDR3 length is 16 residues. Germline V gene sequence: CDR1 SGHNT, CDR2 YYREEE (reference sequence). As DNA, the CDR3 is TGTGCCAGCAGCTTACCCGGGGCCTCTGGGGCCAACGTCCTGACTTTC. Protein product: CASSLPGASGANVLTF. The entire variable domain, with the rest obtained from reference TRBV5-4 and TRBJ2-6, is as follows: ETGVTQSPTHLIKTRGQQVTLRCSSQSGHNTVSWYQQALGQGPQFIFQYYREEENGRGNFPPRFSGLQFPNYSSELNVNALELDDSALYLCASSLPGASGANVLTFGAGSRLTVL.

This clone was seen a few times. The rearrangement links TRBV30 to TRBJ1-6; D is ambiguous. This CDR3 spans 17 amino acids. V was trimmed by 2 bases and J by 5 bases, leaving 19 bases between them. Per the germline V gene, CDR1 is GTSNPN and CDR2 is SVGIG (reference sequence). The CDR3: CAWSRDARRWDNSPLHF. The DNA of the CDR3 is TGTGCCTGGAGTCGTGACGCCCGCCGATGGGATAATTCACCCCTCCACTTT.

The chain links TRBV5-6 to TRBJ2-3; 7 bases fit TRBD2. Trimming cost V 4 bases and J 7 bases; bases outside gene matches: 3. This CDR3 spans 12 amino acids. Germline CDR1 reads SGHDT; CDR2 reads YYEEEE. DNA for the CDR3: TGTGCCAGCAGCGCGACTAGCAATACGCAGTATTTT. Its protein is CASSATSNTQYF.

The chain employs TRBV2 and TRBJ1-6; D remains ambiguous. This CDR3 spans 15 amino acids. Germline CDR1 reads SNHLY; CDR2 reads FYNNEI. V was cut by 8 bases and J by 0 bases, with 11 bases left in between. As DNA, the CDR3 is TGTGCCAGCGGGAGGGATAGCTCCTATAATTCACCCCTCCACTTT. Translated, it gives CASGRDSSYNSPLHF. The full variable domain, completed using reference TRBV2 and TRBJ1-6, is EPEVTQTPSHQVTQMGQEVILRCVPISNHLYFYWYRQILGQKVEFLVSFYNNEISEKSEIFDDQFSVERPDGSNFTLKIRSTKLEDSAMYFCASGRDSSYNSPLHFGNGTRLTVT.

The chain combines TRBV6-5 with TRBJ1-5; TRBD1 agrees at 9 bases. Germline assignment: CDR1 MNHEY and CDR2 SVGAGI. Trimming cost V 6 bases and J 14 bases; bases outside gene matches: 8. CDR3 length: 12 amino acids. CDR3: CASSVGTGYKHF. DNA of the CDR3: TGTGCCAGCAGCGTCGGGACAGGGTATAAGCATTTT.

V is TRBV7-8 and J is TRBJ1-5, with TRBD1 matching 7 bases. CDR1 and CDR2 (germline): SGHVS, FQNEAQ. The CDR3 is 15 residues long. V shed 1 base, J shed 6 bases, and the junction held 6 bases outside the gene matches. CDR3 protein: CASSLGVGGGQPQHF. CDR3 coding DNA: TGTGCCAGCAGCTTAGGGGTAGGGGGCGGTCAGCCCCAGCATTTT.

A single count supports this clone. The V gene is TRBV7-8, the J gene TRBJ2-1; D may be TRBD2 (5 bases). The CDR3 runs to 11 residues. V lost 5 bases to trimming and J lost 9 bases, with 8 bases between them. The V gene's germline CDR1 is SGHVS and CDR2 FQNEAQ. As DNA, the CDR3 is TGTGCCAGCAGCAGCGCGGGTGAGCAGTTCTTC. This sequence encodes CASSSAGEQFF.

The chain joins TRBV4-2 to TRBJ2-3; TRBD2 matches 12 bases. The V segment lost 2 bases and the J segment 5 bases; nucleotides outside the gene matches: 5. Germline V lookup: CDR1 LGHNA, CDR2 YNFKEQ. The CDR3 is 16 residues long. CDR3 nucleotide sequence: TGTGCCAGCAGCCAAAGACTAGCGGGGGAAGTAGATACGCAGTATTTT. Protein: CASSQRLAGEVDTQYF.

The chain carries TRBV15 and TRBJ2-3; no reliable D call. This CDR3 contains 14 residues. Germline V gene data show CDR1 as LNHNV and CDR2 as YYDKDF (reference sequence). The V and J ends lost 1 base and 3 bases respectively, with 8 bases between them. Here the CDR3 reads CATSRAHPTDTQYF. DNA for the CDR3: TGTGCCACCAGCAGAGCCCACCCAACAGATACGCAGTATTTT.

The rearrangement uses TRBV7-2 and TRBJ1-4, with D possibly matching TRBD1 (5 bases). V was clipped by 5 bases and J by 5 bases, with 15 bases between them. CDR1 is SGHTA, CDR2 FQGNSA, per germline. The CDR3 runs 15 residues. The CDR3 sequence is CASSPEKGSNEKLFF. CDR3 DNA sequence: TGTGCCAGCAGCCCGGAAAAGGGGTCAAATGAAAAACTGTTTTTT.